The clone carrying this T cell receptor (beta chain) has a handful of counts. Its antigen is not known. This sample was taken from a study of Graves' ophthalmopathy and Graves' hyperthyroidism. General study findings and limits: At less than 71% sensitivity and about 72% specificity, the model predicted progression of the ophthalmopathy. A model built from 13 signatures distinguished ophthalmopathy from stable hyperthyroidism with 85% to 90% sensitivity and approximately 80% specificity.

Germline trimming cut 0 bases from V and 4 bases from J; bases unmatched to any gene: 4. The length of the CDR3 is 14 residues. The germline V gene has CDR1 SGHRS and CDR2 YFSETQ. RNA served as the template for amplifying TCR beta CDR3 regions. First-round RT-PCR employed HTBI primers, with a second-round multiplex PCR after it. Each CDR3 protein gets one entry after TCRdb re-called the multiplex PCR reads with MiXCR. The table includes 200,000 to 250,000 distinct CDR3 sequences, roughly 21% detected once. Serum thyroxine and TRAb, along with clinical symptoms, thyroid ultrasound and orbital computed tomography, were what diagnosis relied on.

Source material: peripheral blood. The TCR comes from a woman aged 45-65 years with Graves' ophthalmopathy. This rearrangement joins TRBV5-1 to TRBJ2-7, with 7 bases identical to TRBD2. CDR3 region: CASSLGLAVYEQYF. The CDR3 nucleotides are TGCGCCAGCAGCTTGGGTCTAGCGGTTTACGAGCAGTACTTC.